The rows below give T cell receptor beta chains drawn from one sample of a study. TCRdb reprocessed the RT-PCR reads with MiXCR, giving one entry per CDR3 protein. Among about 680,000 distinct CDR3 sequences listed, approximately 15% were seen once. Sequenced input: memory CD4+ T cells from blood. The receptors shown here come from a female donor in good health, serving as a healthy control. CDR3s leave out the opening cysteine and the closing phenylalanine or tryptophan.

v_call	j_call	cdr3_aa
TRBV6-1	TRBJ2-3	ASSERPGGASTDTQY
TRBV5-1	TRBJ2-2	ASSLEPPGTANTGELF
TRBV28	TRBJ2-7	ASREAKGLAEYEQY
TRBV7-2	TRBJ2-3	ASSFSGGKADTQY
TRBV7-8	TRBJ2-7	ASSLFGAPSYEQY
TRBV7-9	TRBJ1-1	ASSFHSEPAF
TRBV7-2	TRBJ2-1	ASSTRTSGGPTYNEQF
TRBV7-2	TRBJ1-3	ASSLVTGGNTIY
TRBV6-6	TRBJ1-5	ASSSQGQGGDQPQH
TRBV10-2	TRBJ2-7	ASSESSRAYEQY
TRBV10-3	TRBJ2-5	AISGTGKQETQY
TRBV20-1	TRBJ1-4	SARDLRGEKLF
TRBV5-8	TRBJ2-4	ASSPRDSRIQY
TRBV5-1	TRBJ2-7	ASAHPQSYEQY
TRBV6-1	TRBJ1-3	ASKRHTGNTIY
TRBV30	TRBJ1-5	AWSSQGDQPQH
TRBV5-1	TRBJ2-3	ASSAAPGYTDTQY
TRBV6-5	TRBJ1-2	ASRSTVLYGYT
TRBV7-9	TRBJ2-5	ASSSWTSGEETQY
TRBV7-2	TRBJ2-4	ASSLTPVAKNIQY
TRBV28	TRBJ1-5	ASSTRGSLIAQH
TRBV6-2/TRBV6-3	TRBJ2-7	ASSYWGTNSYEQY
TRBV29-1	TRBJ1-1	SVYEQGSGTEAF
TRBV12-3/TRBV12-4	TRBJ2-7	ASTLRGGVYEQY
TRBV20-1	TRBJ1-4	SAPGTGQEKLF
TRBV12-3/TRBV12-4	TRBJ2-1	ASSLWGAGNEQF
TRBV6-5	TRBJ2-3	ASSFRTSGRLDTQY
TRBV21-1	TRBJ2-3	ASSHPGTSGPEINTDTQY
TRBV27	TRBJ2-2	ASSTSGSDTGELF
TRBV7-2	TRBJ2-1	ASSSAAREQF
TRBV29-1	TRBJ1-1	SVGRTDNTEAF
TRBV10-3	TRBJ1-2	AISGGQGVRDYGYT
TRBV7-6	TRBJ1-4	ASSSQGVIEKLF
TRBV10-3	TRBJ1-1	AIRTGPANTEAF
TRBV6-5	TRBJ1-5	ASSAGTGNNQPQH
TRBV4-3	TRBJ2-1	ASSQDHGTAYNEQF
TRBV7-9	TRBJ2-3	ASSPWGRSDTQY
TRBV20-1	TRBJ1-2	SAREVTGQGARGYT
TRBV15	TRBJ1-4	ATSSPPAEGEKLF
TRBV9	TRBJ2-5	ASSVGSEETQY
TRBV5-5	TRBJ1-2	ASSLIRGVDGYT
TRBV12-3/TRBV12-4	TRBJ1-1	ASSFWGTEAF
TRBV18	TRBJ1-2	ASSPDKRYGYT
TRBV7-3	TRBJ2-2	ASSSMDRGDGELF
TRBV15	TRBJ2-5	ATSRGGRETQY